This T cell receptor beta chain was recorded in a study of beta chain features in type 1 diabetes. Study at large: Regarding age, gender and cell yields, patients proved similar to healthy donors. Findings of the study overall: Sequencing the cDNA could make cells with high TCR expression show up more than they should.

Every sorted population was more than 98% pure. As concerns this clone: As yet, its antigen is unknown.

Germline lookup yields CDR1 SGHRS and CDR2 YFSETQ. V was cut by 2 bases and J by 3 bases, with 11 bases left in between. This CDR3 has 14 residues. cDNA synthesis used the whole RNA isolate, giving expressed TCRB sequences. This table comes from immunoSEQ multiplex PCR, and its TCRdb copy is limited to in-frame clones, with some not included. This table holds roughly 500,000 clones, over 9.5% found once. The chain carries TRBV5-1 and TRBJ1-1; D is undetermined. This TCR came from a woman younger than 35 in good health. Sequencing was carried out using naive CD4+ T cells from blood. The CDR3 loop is CASSLDGRDTEAFF. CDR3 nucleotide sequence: TGCGCCAGCAGCTTAGATGGACGGGACACTGAAGCTTTCTTT. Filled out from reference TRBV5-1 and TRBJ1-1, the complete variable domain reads KAGVTQTPRYLIKTRGQQVTLSCSPISGHRSVSWYQQTPGQGLQFLFEYFSETQRNKGNFPGRFSGRQFSNSRSEMNVSTLELGDSALYLCASSLDGRDTEAFFGQGTRLTVV.